This TCR beta chain was retrieved from a study of blood T cell repertoires in COVID-19. Study information: The United States, Italy and Spain were the sources of the acute and convalescent COVID-19 samples. T cells, B-cell-depleted T cells, or PBMCs provided the cDNA or gDNA that served as material.

The J segment lost 6 bases and the V segment lost 3 bases, leaving 1 base of the junction unmatched. The CDR3 contains 13 residues. Germline V gene data show CDR1 as KGHSH and CDR2 as LQKENI. Points on this clone: The same CDR3 is also encoded by other DNA sequences in this sample.

Per the study methods: Nucleated cell counts were estimated from reference gene primer amplification. Assay: immunoSEQ multiplex PCR; the TCRdb copy retains only in-frame clones and omits some. That table supplies the V and J calls and clone size; D and trimming were determined from the DNA. The table has more than 95,000 clones, roughly nine tenths seen once. The rearrangement links TRBV18 to TRBJ1-5, with 8 bases identical to TRBD1. Sequencing was done on a sample of peripheral blood. The source is a man aged 70-80 years who had recovered from COVID-19. CDR3 nucleotides: TGTGCCAGCTCACCCCAGGGGGCTCAGCCCCAGCATTTT. Its protein product is CASSPQGAQPQHF.